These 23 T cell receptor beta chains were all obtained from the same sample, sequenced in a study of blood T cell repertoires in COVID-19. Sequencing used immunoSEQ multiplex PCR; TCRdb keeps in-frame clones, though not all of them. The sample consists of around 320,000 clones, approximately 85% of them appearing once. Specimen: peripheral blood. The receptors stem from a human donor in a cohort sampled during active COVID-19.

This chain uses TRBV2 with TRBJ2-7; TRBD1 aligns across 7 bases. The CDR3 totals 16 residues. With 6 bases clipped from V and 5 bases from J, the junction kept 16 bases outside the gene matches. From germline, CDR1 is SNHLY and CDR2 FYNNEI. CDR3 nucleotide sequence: TGTGCCAGCAGCAAAAATCCGGGGCAGGGGGTCCACGAGCAGTACTTC. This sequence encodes CASSKNPGQGVHEQYF.

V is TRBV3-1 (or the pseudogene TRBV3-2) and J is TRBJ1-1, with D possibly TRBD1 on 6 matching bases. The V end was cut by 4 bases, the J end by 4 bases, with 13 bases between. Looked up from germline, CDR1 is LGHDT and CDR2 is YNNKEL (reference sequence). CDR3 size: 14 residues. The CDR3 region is CASSPQQGGTEAFF. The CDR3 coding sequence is TGTGCCAGCAGCCCACAGCAAGGGGGCACTGAAGCTTTCTTT.

The CDR3 loop reads CASSITGRNSPLHF. The CDR3 region has the DNA TGTGCCAGTAGTATTACAGGGCGTAATTCACCCCTCCACTTT. This sequence joins TRBV19 and TRBJ1-6, with D perhaps matching TRBD1 (6 bases). The CDR3 runs 14 residues. V lost 3 bases and J 6 bases, leaving 9 bases between the germline ends. CDR1 and CDR2 from the germline V gene are LNHDA and SQIVND (reference sequence).

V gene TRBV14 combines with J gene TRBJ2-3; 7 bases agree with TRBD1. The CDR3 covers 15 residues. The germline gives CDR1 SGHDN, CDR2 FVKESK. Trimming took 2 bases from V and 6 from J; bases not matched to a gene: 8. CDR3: CASSQNRARGDTQYF. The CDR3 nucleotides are TGTGCCAGCAGCCAAAACAGGGCCAGGGGGGATACGCAGTATTTT.

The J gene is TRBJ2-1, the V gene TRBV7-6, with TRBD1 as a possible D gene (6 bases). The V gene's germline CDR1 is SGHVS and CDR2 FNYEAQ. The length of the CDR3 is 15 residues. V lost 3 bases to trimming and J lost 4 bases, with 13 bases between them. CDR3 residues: CASSLSGTSYNEQFF. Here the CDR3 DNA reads TGTGCCAGCAGCTTGTCCGGGACATCTTACAATGAGCAGTTCTTC.

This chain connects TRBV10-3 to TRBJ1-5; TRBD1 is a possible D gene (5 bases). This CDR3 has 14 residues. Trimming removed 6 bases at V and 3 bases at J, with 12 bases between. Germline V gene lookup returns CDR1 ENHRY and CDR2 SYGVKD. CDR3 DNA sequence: TGTGCCATCAGCCCTTCAGGGCTCAATCAGCCCCAGCATTTT. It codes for CAISPSGLNQPQHF.

CDR3 protein: CASSQDGQGVWGYTF. In DNA form, the CDR3 reads TGTGCCAGCAGCCAAGACGGACAGGGAGTATGGGGCTACACCTTC. The rearrangement joins TRBV14 to TRBJ1-2; 8 bases map to TRBD1. Losses at the gene ends were 0 bases for V and 8 bases for J; bases not matched to a gene: 8. Germline V lookup: CDR1 SGHDN, CDR2 FVKESK. The length of the CDR3 is 15 residues.

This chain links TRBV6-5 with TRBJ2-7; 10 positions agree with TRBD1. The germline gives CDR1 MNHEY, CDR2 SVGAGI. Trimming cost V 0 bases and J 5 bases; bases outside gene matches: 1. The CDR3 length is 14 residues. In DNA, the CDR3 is TGTGCCAGCAGTTACTCGGACAGGGGGGACGAGCAGTACTTC. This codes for CASSYSDRGDEQYF.

The chain's CDR3 is CASSTGQPTGNTEAFF. The CDR3 DNA sequence: TGTGCCAGTAGCACGGGACAACCTACCGGGAACACTGAAGCTTTCTTT. The chain recombines TRBV19 with TRBJ1-1; D might be TRBD1 (6 bases). The ends were cut back, 6 bases at V and 1 base at J, with 18 bases in the middle. Germline loops: CDR1 LNHDA, CDR2 SQIVND (reference sequence). The CDR3 consists of 16 residues.

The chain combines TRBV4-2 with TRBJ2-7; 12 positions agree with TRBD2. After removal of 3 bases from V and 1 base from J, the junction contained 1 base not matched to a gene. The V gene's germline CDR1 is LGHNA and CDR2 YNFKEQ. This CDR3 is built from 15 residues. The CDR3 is CASSQGLAGSYEQYF. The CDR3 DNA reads TGTGCCAGCAGCCAGGGACTAGCGGGTTCCTACGAGCAGTACTTC.

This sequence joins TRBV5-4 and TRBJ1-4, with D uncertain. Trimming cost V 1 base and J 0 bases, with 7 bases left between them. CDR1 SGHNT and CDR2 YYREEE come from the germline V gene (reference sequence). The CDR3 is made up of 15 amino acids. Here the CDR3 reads CASSLFTATNEKLFF. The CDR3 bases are TGTGCCAGCAGCTTGTTCACGGCAACTAATGAAAAACTGTTTTTT.

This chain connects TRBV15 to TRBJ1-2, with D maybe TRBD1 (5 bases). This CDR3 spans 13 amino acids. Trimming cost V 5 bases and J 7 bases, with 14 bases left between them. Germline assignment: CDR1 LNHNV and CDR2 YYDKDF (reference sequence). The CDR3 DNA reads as TGTGCCACCAGCGCCCAGGGATTTGCTGGCTACACCTTC. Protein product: CATSAQGFAGYTF.

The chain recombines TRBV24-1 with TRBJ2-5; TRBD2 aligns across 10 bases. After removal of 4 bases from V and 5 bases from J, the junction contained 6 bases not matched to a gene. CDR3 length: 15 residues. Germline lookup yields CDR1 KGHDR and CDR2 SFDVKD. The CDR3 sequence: CATSEIAGGGETQYF. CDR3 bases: TGTGCCACCAGTGAGATAGCGGGGGGCGGGGAGACCCAGTACTTC.

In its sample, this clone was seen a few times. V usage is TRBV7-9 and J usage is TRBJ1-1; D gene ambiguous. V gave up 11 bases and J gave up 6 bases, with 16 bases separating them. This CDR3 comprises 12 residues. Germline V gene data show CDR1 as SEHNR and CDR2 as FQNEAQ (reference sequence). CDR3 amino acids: CACRVGFAEAFF. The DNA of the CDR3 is TGTGCCTGCCGGGTAGGTTTTGCTGAAGCTTTCTTT.

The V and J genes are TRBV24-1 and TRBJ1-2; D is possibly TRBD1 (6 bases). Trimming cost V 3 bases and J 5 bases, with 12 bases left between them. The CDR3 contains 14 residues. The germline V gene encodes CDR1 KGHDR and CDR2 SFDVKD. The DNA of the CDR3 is TGTGCCACCAGTGATCCGACAGGCAAATATGGCTACACCTTC. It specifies CATSDPTGKYGYTF.

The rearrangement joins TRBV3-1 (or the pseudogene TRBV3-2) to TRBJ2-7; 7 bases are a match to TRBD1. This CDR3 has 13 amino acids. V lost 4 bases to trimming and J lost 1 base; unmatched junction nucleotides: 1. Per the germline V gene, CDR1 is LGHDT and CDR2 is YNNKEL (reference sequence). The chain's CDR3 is CASSPGQSYEQYF. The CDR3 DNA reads TGTGCCAGCAGCCCGGGACAGTCCTACGAGCAGTACTTC.

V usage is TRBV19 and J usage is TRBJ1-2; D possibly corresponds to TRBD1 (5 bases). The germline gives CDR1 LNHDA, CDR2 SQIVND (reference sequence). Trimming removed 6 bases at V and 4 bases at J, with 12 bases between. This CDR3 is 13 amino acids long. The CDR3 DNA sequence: TGTGCCAGTAGAGGTGGGGGGTTCTATGGCTACACCTTC. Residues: CASRGGGFYGYTF.

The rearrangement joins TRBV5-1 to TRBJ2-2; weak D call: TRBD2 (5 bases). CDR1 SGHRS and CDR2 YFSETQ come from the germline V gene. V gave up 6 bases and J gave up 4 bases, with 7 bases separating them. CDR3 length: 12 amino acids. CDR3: CASTAGTGELFF. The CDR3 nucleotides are TGCGCCAGCACTGCGGGCACCGGGGAGCTGTTTTTT. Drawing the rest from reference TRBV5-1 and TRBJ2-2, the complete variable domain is KAGVTQTPRYLIKTRGQQVTLSCSPISGHRSVSWYQQTPGQGLQFLFEYFSETQRNKGNFPGRFSGRQFSNSRSEMNVSTLELGDSALYLCASTAGTGELFFGEGSRLTVL.

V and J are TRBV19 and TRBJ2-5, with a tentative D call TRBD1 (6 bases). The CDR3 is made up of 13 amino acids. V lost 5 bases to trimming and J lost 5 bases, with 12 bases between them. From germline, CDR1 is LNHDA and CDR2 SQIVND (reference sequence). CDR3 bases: TGTGCCAGTAGTCGTCAGGGGTTCGAGACCCAGTACTTC. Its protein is CASSRQGFETQYF.

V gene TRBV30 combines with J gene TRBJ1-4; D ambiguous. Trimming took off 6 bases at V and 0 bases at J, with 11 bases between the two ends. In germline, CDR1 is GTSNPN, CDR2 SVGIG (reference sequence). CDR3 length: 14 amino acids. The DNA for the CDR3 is TGTGCCTGTTACTCCGGGGCAACTAATGAAAAACTGTTTTTT. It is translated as CACYSGATNEKLFF.

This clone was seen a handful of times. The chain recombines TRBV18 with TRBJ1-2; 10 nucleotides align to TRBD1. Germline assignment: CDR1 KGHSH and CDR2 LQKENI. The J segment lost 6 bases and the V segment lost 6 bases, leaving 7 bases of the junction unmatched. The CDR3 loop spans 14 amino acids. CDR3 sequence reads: CASSPRDRGHGYTF. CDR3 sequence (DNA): TGTGCCAGCTCCCCCCGGGACAGGGGACATGGCTACACCTTC.

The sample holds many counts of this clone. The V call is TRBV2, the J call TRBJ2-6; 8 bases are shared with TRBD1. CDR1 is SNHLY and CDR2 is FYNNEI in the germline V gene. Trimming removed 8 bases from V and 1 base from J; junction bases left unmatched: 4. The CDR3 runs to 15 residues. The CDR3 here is CASQGASSGANVLTF. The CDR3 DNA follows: TGTGCCAGCCAGGGGGCATCTTCTGGGGCCAACGTCCTGACTTTC.

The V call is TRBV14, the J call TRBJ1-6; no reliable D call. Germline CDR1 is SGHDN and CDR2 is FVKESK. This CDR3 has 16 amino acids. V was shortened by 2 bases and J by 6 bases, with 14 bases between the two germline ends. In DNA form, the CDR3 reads TGTGCCAGCAGCCAACGACGGGGTACGGGTAATTCACCCCTCCACTTT. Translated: CASSQRRGTGNSPLHF.